The TCR beta chain described here comes from a study of OX40 agonist ivuxolimab in advanced cancers. About the research overall: Patients were treated with intravenous ivuxolimab, dosed at 0.01 to 10 mg/kg and infused every 2 weeks. Age averaged roughly 60 years (range about 20 to 80), and more than 80% were male.

Notes on this clone: Germline and junction disagree at one end, which may indicate a read error. Other DNA variants within this sample encode the same CDR3.

Clones were read by immunoSEQ multiplex PCR, and TCRdb kept only the in-frame ones, dropping some. The table has 30,000 to 35,000 clones, about 82% seen once. Germline V gene sequence: CDR1 MGHRA, CDR2 YSYEKL. The CDR3 extends over 20 amino acids. The sequenced sample was CD4+ or CD8+ T cells sorted from blood, obtained in a trial of the OX40 agonist ivuxolimab. The chain couples TRBV4-1 to TRBJ2-5; D unresolved. The sequence came from an adult with an advanced solid tumor such as melanoma, head and neck, liver or kidney cancer. The DNA for the CDR3 is TGCGCCAGCAGCCAAGACTCTAATCCACAGAGTGGGTCGGCACAAGAGACTCAGTACTTC. The encoded protein is CASSQDSNPQSGSAQETQYF.